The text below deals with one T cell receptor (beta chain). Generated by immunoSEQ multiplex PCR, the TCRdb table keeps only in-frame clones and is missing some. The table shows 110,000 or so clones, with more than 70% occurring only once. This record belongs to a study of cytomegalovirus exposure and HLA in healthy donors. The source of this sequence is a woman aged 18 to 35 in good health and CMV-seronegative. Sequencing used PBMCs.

The CDR3 DNA reads TGTGCCAGTACGGCCCGAAGGGGGGGTCTGGGTAGCAATCAGCCCCAGCATTTT. Translating it yields CASTARRGGLGSNQPQHF. The rearrangement joins TRBV19 to TRBJ1-5; TRBD1 might be the D (6 bases). V was trimmed by 7 bases and J by 0 bases, leaving 22 bases between them. CDR1 and CDR2 (germline): LNHDA, SQIVND (reference sequence). The CDR3 extends over 18 amino acids. The full variable domain, rest sourced from reference TRBV19 and TRBJ1-5, is DGGITQSPKYLFRKEGQNVTLSCEQNLNHDAMYWYRQDPGQGLRLIYYSQIVNDFQKGDIAEGYSVSREKKESFPLTVTSAQKNPTAFYLCASTARRGGLGSNQPQHFGDGTRLSIL.